This T cell receptor (beta chain) was obtained from a study of cytomegalovirus exposure and HLA in healthy donors. V was cut by 5 bases and J by 0 bases, with 10 bases left in between. There are 15 residues in the CDR3. Germline assignment: CDR1 MDHEN and CDR2 SYDVKM. On this clone itself: The antigen is unknown.

Study results and limitations: Later on, analysis showed that most CMV-associated TCR beta chains appeared to be HLA-restricted. Most of the TCR beta V segments (in an earlier analysis) were productive either about 87% or about 30% of the time. Near-uniform donor sequencing depth was presumed by presence/absence analyses. Highly shared variants forming one cluster were likely a sequencing artifact.

The primer mix had 60 Vbeta and 13 Jbeta primers. TCRdb keeps only in-frame clones here, not all; method: immunoSEQ multiplex PCR. The table records more than 140,000 clones, over 60% of them present only once. The clonotype was recovered from a female donor in good health and CMV-seronegative. The chain combines TRBV28 with TRBJ1-4, with D tentatively TRBD1 (5 bases). Sequencing was performed on PBMCs. The CDR3 DNA is TGTGCCAGCAGTCCCGGGGGGGCAACTAATGAAAAACTGTTTTTT. As protein: CASSPGGATNEKLFF.